These 4 T cell receptor beta chains originate from one sample sequenced in a study of shared clonotypes between healthy human individuals. The assay was immunoSEQ multiplex PCR, and TCRdb's table has in-frame clones only and misses some. Among more than 2 million clones, around 93% were seen once, and the ten largest hold approximately 1.6%. CD45RO-negative cells were positively selected for CCR7, leaving out terminally differentiated effector memory CD45RA+ cells. The source material was naive CD8+ T cells from PBMCs. These receptors were taken from a man aged 18 to 29 in good health. Some clones in this sample may be carry-over from other donors' samples.

The chain is built from TRBV5-6 and TRBJ2-7; D is uncertain. Germline V gives CDR1 SGHDT, CDR2 YYEEEE. V lost 3 bases, J lost 7 bases, and 11 bases lay in between. The CDR3 runs 12 residues. DNA for the CDR3: TGTGCCAGCAGCTCTGAATTGCTAGAGCAGTACTTC. Translation gives CASSSELLEQYF.

The chain carries TRBV20-1 and TRBJ2-7; the D is unclear. Germline lookup yields CDR1 DFQATT and CDR2 SNEGSKA (reference sequence). V lost 8 bases and J 7 bases, leaving 12 bases between the germline ends. There are 10 residues in the CDR3. CDR3 coding DNA: TGCAGTCCCTCCGCTACGGAGCAGTACTTC. Amino acids: CSPSATEQYF.

This clone was counted between two and nine times. This sample also contains other DNA sequences that code for the same CDR3. V is TRBV27 and J is TRBJ2-1, with D unresolved. The CDR3 has 11 amino acids. Germline CDR1 and CDR2: MNHEY and SMNVEV (reference sequence). V gave up 4 bases and J gave up 3 bases, with 1 base separating them. The CDR3 bases are TGTGCCAGCAGTTACTACAATGAGCAGTTCTTC. Its translation: CASSYYNEQFF.

The chain combines TRBV6-5 with TRBJ2-2, with 7 bases lining up with TRBD1. Germline trimming cut 1 base from V and 11 bases from J; bases unmatched to any gene: 4. This CDR3 region has 13 residues. CDR1 MNHEY and CDR2 SVGAGI come from the germline V gene. The CDR3, as DNA: TGTGCCAGCAGTTACTTCCGACAGGGTGAGCTGTTTTTT. It yields the protein CASSYFRQGELFF.